The 30 T cell receptor beta chains given below trace back to one sample, sequenced in a study of Ad26.COV2.S vaccination and SARS-CoV-2 variants. The treatment denotes: roughly 20 received Ad26.COV2.S at low or high dose, single or two shots; a few received placebo; per-sample allocation not given. The study sampled participants on day 63 after the first vaccine or placebo injection. Profiling relied on immunoSEQ multiplex PCR, and the TCRdb table lists in-frame clones only, not all of them. The table lists about 420,000 clones, 85% to 90% of them singletons. The source material was peripheral blood, sampled in a trial of Ad26.COV2.S vaccine versus placebo. Receptors originate from a person aged 18-65 years who received the Ad26.COV2.S COVID-19 vaccine or a placebo.

V gene TRBV10-3 combines with J gene TRBJ2-7; D is perhaps TRBD1 (6 bases). Germline V CDR1 and CDR2: ENHRY, SYGVKD. CDR3 size: 14 residues. V was clipped by 0 bases and J by 4 bases, with 10 bases between them. DNA for the CDR3: TGTGCCATCAGTGAGTCTGGGACATCATACGAGCAGTACTTC. Protein product: CAISESGTSYEQYF.

The chain links TRBV19 to TRBJ1-2, with D possibly matching TRBD1 (5 bases). V was clipped by 2 bases and J by 1 base, with 11 bases between them. Per the germline V gene, CDR1 is LNHDA and CDR2 is SQIVND (reference sequence). The CDR3 spans 15 residues. CDR3 nucleotide sequence: TGTGCCAGTAGTATACAGGGCCGATTTAACTATGGCTACACCTTC. Its protein is CASSIQGRFNYGYTF.

The chain carries TRBV11-3 and TRBJ2-1, with 7 bases matching TRBD2. The CDR3 runs 15 residues. Germline V gives CDR1 SGHNT, CDR2 YENEEA. V shed 0 bases and J 2 bases; nucleotides not matched to a gene: 1. This CDR3 reads CASSLDRGAYNEQFF. The DNA for the CDR3 is TGTGCCAGCAGCTTAGATCGGGGGGCCTACAATGAGCAGTTCTTC.

The V and J genes are TRBV6-5 and TRBJ1-4; 7 bases are shared with TRBD1. V dropped 2 bases and J dropped 5; count of bases not matched to a gene: 5. The CDR3 is 15 residues long. Germline loops: CDR1 MNHEY, CDR2 SVGAGI. CDR3 amino acids: CASSYEGAVNEKLFF. The CDR3 DNA reads TGTGCCAGCAGTTACGAGGGGGCCGTCAATGAAAAACTGTTTTTT.

This chain links TRBV6-4 with TRBJ2-7; 10 nucleotides line up with TRBD1. The CDR3 is 15 residues long. CDR1 and CDR2 (germline): MRHNA, SNTAGT. The trim removed 8 bases at V and 5 bases at J, leaving 12 bases unmatched. The CDR3 region has the DNA TGTGCCAGCGTGGCCCCAAGACAGGGGGCTAACGAGCAGTACTTC. Translated: CASVAPRQGANEQYF.

The J gene is TRBJ1-6, the V gene TRBV11-3; 8 bases agree with TRBD1. Germline V gives CDR1 SGHNT, CDR2 YENEEA. Germline trimming cut 1 base from V and 2 bases from J; bases unmatched to any gene: 10. The CDR3 is 19 residues long. The CDR3 DNA reads as TGTGCCAGCAGCTTAGTACCTTCCAGGGGGCACGCCTATAATTCACCCCTCCACTTT. Translated: CASSLVPSRGHAYNSPLHF.

The V call is TRBV6-1, the J call TRBJ2-7, with TRBD2 matching 7 bases. The V gene's germline CDR1 is MNHNS and CDR2 SASEGT. The junction had 8 bases not matched to a gene; V was cut back by 0 bases and J by 3 bases. This CDR3 contains 16 residues. CDR3 loop: CASSEAQRGRIYEQYF. CDR3 sequence (DNA): TGTGCCAGCAGTGAAGCGCAGCGGGGACGTATCTACGAGCAGTACTTC.

This clone came up a few times. The genes are TRBV11-2 and TRBJ2-7, with 8 nucleotides matching TRBD1. The CDR3 covers 15 residues. Trimming cost V 8 bases and J 4 bases; bases outside gene matches: 13. Germline assignment: CDR1 SGHAT and CDR2 FQNNGV. The CDR3 protein is CASRVPGTGLYEQYF. DNA of the CDR3: TGTGCCAGCCGCGTCCCGGGGACAGGACTTTACGAGCAGTACTTC.

This clone has at least ten counts. The rearrangement uses TRBV6-1 and TRBJ2-7; D unclear. The CDR3 is 15 residues long. Germline lookup yields CDR1 MNHNS and CDR2 SASEGT. Trimming shortened V by 0 bases and J by 2 bases, and 11 bases separated the two germline ends. The CDR3 DNA follows: TGTGCCAGCAGTGAAGCGACGGACGGGCCCTACGAGCAGTACTTC. This sequence encodes CASSEATDGPYEQYF.

The chain recombines TRBV19 with TRBJ2-7, with D maybe TRBD1 (5 bases). Trimming took off 5 bases at V and 0 bases at J, with 14 bases between the two ends. CDR3 length equals 15 residues. Germline V gene lookup returns CDR1 LNHDA and CDR2 SQIVND (reference sequence). The CDR3 reads CASSPDSRSSYEQYF. The DNA for the CDR3 is TGTGCCAGTAGTCCAGACAGCCGAAGCTCCTACGAGCAGTACTTC.

The chain links TRBV7-2 to TRBJ1-2; maybe TRBD1 (5 bases). CDR3 length equals 14 residues. V lost 5 bases and J lost 2, with 12 bases in between. Germline V gene sequence: CDR1 SGHTA, CDR2 FQGNSA. Written as DNA, the CDR3 is TGTGCCAGCAGCCCTATCCCAGGGAACTATGGCTACACCTTC. Its protein product is CASSPIPGNYGYTF.

The rearrangement links TRBV29-1 to TRBJ2-1; perhaps TRBD1 as D (8 bases). Germline CDR1 is SQVTM and CDR2 is ANQGSEA. Trimming cost V 2 bases and J 1 base, with 15 bases left between them. There are 16 residues in the CDR3. This chain's CDR3 is CSVESRGRGSYNEQFF. The CDR3 DNA sequence: TGCAGCGTTGAAAGCAGGGGGCGGGGGTCCTACAATGAGCAGTTCTTC.

The J gene is TRBJ1-4, the V gene TRBV9; D might be TRBD1 (6 bases). This CDR3 comprises 15 residues. V was pared by 6 bases and J by 0 bases, with 12 bases between. Per germline, CDR1 SGDLS and CDR2 YYNGEE. CDR3 coding DNA: TGTGCCAGCACCCGCAGGGGAACAACTAATGAAAAACTGTTTTTT. Translation gives CASTRRGTTNEKLFF. The whole variable domain, remainder taken from reference TRBV9 and TRBJ1-4, is DSGVTQTPKHLITATGQRVTLRCSPRSGDLSVYWYQQSLDQGLQFLIQYYNGEERAKGNILERFSAQQFPDLHSELNLSSLELGDSALYFCASTRRGTTNEKLFFGSGTQLSVL.

The rearrangement uses TRBV6-2 or TRBV6-3 and TRBJ2-5; D unresolved. The CDR3 has 17 residues. Germline lookup yields CDR1 MNHEY and CDR2 SVGEGT. Trimming took 0 bases from V and 1 from J, leaving 15 bases between them. The chain's CDR3 is CASSYSLDAASQETQYF. The CDR3 DNA is TGTGCCAGCAGTTACTCCTTGGACGCAGCATCCCAAGAGACCCAGTACTTC.

The J gene is TRBJ1-4, the V gene TRBV7-8, with D uncertain. V lost 5 bases to trimming and J lost 10 bases, with 20 bases between them. CDR1 and CDR2 (germline): SGHVS, FQNEAQ. The CDR3 runs to 15 residues. The CDR3, as DNA: TGTGCCAGCAGCCCCTCCCCGGGTGGTGGTCGAAAACTGTTTTTT. It yields the protein CASSPSPGGGRKLFF.

The J gene is TRBJ2-5, the V gene TRBV29-1; TRBD1 matches at 8 bases. V shed 6 bases, J shed 8 bases, and the junction held 17 bases outside the gene matches. Germline assignment: CDR1 SQVTM and CDR2 ANQGSEA. This CDR3 region has 15 residues. CDR3 DNA: TGCAGCGTGGCCTGGCAGGGGGCCCGGTGGGATACCCAGTACTTC. This translates into CSVAWQGARWDTQYF.

The V call is TRBV7-8, the J call TRBJ1-4; D might be TRBD1 (6 bases). V was clipped by 4 bases and J by 7 bases, with 16 bases between them. The germline gives CDR1 SGHVS, CDR2 FQNEAQ. This CDR3 is built from 15 residues. CDR3 bases: TGTGCCAGCAGCTCAGACCCGGGGGGCCTTGAAAAACTGTTTTTT. Residues: CASSSDPGGLEKLFF.

The genes are TRBV5-1 and TRBJ2-2, with D perhaps matching TRBD1 or TRBD2 (5 bases each). Germline V lookup: CDR1 SGHRS, CDR2 YFSETQ. The CDR3 totals 15 residues. The V end was cut by 4 bases, the J end by 3 bases, with 13 bases between. CDR3 sequence reads: CASSLGVIDTGELFF. The CDR3 DNA reads TGCGCCAGCAGCCTGGGGGTAATCGACACCGGGGAGCTGTTTTTT.

V and J are TRBV3-1 (or the pseudogene TRBV3-2) and TRBJ2-3; 8 bases line up with TRBD1. Germline CDR1 and CDR2: LGHDT and YNNKEL (reference sequence). Trimming took 4 bases from V and 3 from J; bases not matched to a gene: 9. This CDR3 has 16 residues. The CDR3 DNA sequence: TGTGCCAGCAGCCCACGGACAGGGAGGTGGACAGATACGCAGTATTTT. Protein product: CASSPRTGRWTDTQYF.

The chain recombines TRBV5-1 with TRBJ2-1; the D is unclear. This CDR3 region has 13 residues. Between the trimmed V and J ends, which lost 0 bases and 5 bases, there was a span of 6 bases. Germline V gene lookup returns CDR1 SGHRS and CDR2 YFSETQ. CDR3 bases: TGCGCCAGCAGCTTGGGGCCCGACAATGAGCAGTTCTTC. Its protein product is CASSLGPDNEQFF.

The rearrangement links TRBV6-6 to TRBJ2-2; 16 nucleotides align to TRBD2. CDR3 length equals 17 residues. V was clipped by 5 bases and J by 6 bases; unmatched bases: 6. CDR1 is MNHNY, CDR2 SVGAGI, per germline (reference sequence). The CDR3 reads CASSPGTSGGASGELFF. The CDR3 nucleotides are TGTGCCAGCAGTCCCGGGACTAGCGGGGGGGCCTCCGGGGAGCTGTTTTTT.

J is TRBJ1-1 and V is TRBV19; D is perhaps TRBD1 (6 bases). The length of the CDR3 is 13 residues. Trimming took off 5 bases at V and 4 bases at J, with 11 bases between the two ends. Germline CDR1 reads LNHDA; CDR2 reads SQIVND (reference sequence). The CDR3 nucleotides read TGTGCCAGTAGTTTCGGGGGCGGCACTGAAGCTTTCTTT. This codes for CASSFGGGTEAFF.

The chain uses TRBV10-2 and TRBJ2-5, with 10 bases aligning to TRBD2. From germline, CDR1 is WSHSY and CDR2 SAAADI. There are 15 residues in the CDR3. The V segment lost 8 bases and the J segment 5 bases; nucleotides outside the gene matches: 11. CDR3 DNA: TGCGCCAGCTCCAAGGGGCTAGCGGGGGTTGAGACCCAGTACTTC. This codes for CASSKGLAGVETQYF.

The chain uses TRBV7-6 and TRBJ2-1; 8 bases are shared with TRBD1. The CDR3 spans 15 residues. Germline trimming cut 4 bases from V and 1 base from J; bases unmatched to any gene: 3. Per the germline V gene, CDR1 is SGHVS and CDR2 is FNYEAQ. The CDR3 DNA reads TGTGCCAGCAGCTCAACAGGGGGGTCCTACAATGAGCAGTTCTTC. It codes for CASSSTGGSYNEQFF.

This clone was seen a single time. The chain couples TRBV20-1 to TRBJ2-1; 8 nucleotides agree with TRBD2. This CDR3 comprises 14 residues. Germline values: CDR1 DFQATT, CDR2 SNEGSKA (reference sequence). With 3 bases clipped from V and 0 bases from J, the junction kept 1 base outside the gene matches. The CDR3 DNA follows: TGCAGTGCTAGTCGGGGGGGCTCCTACAATGAGCAGTTCTTC. Protein product: CSASRGGSYNEQFF.

This chain connects TRBV2 to TRBJ2-5; TRBD2 is a possible D gene (7 bases). There are 15 residues in the CDR3. The germline V gene has CDR1 SNHLY and CDR2 FYNNEI. The V end lost 2 bases, the J end lost 2 bases, and 12 bases lay between the germline ends. CDR3 loop: CASSESAGAQETQYF. The CDR3 region has the DNA TGTGCCAGCAGTGAATCTGCGGGGGCGCAAGAGACCCAGTACTTC.

This chain links TRBV6-2 or TRBV6-3 with TRBJ1-6, with 11 bases aligning to TRBD1. The V segment lost 2 bases and the J segment 9 bases; nucleotides outside the gene matches: 6. The germline gives CDR1 MNHEY, CDR2 SVGEGT. CDR3 length: 16 amino acids. The CDR3 coding sequence is TGTGCCAGCAGTTACAATGACGGGACAGGGGGTTCACCCCTCCACTTT. Amino acids: CASSYNDGTGGSPLHF.

The rearrangement joins TRBV6-9 to TRBJ2-7; D is undetermined. V was clipped by 6 bases and J by 0 bases, with 15 bases between them. The CDR3 loop spans 15 amino acids. Germline assignment: CDR1 MNHGY and CDR2 SVAAGI. This CDR3 reads CASRHKGPSSYEQYF. Here the CDR3 DNA reads TGTGCCAGCAGGCACAAAGGTCCAAGCTCCTACGAGCAGTACTTC.

The V and J genes are TRBV25-1 and TRBJ1-6; D gene ambiguous. Trimming pared 0 bases from V and 5 bases from J, leaving 11 bases between. Per germline, CDR1 MGHDK and CDR2 SYGVNS. The CDR3 loop spans 16 amino acids. Here the CDR3 DNA reads TGTGCCAGCAGTGAATATATGATCAGAAATAATTCACCCCTCCACTTT. This encodes CASSEYMIRNNSPLHF.

The rearrangement links TRBV19 to TRBJ1-1; the D is unclear. In germline, CDR1 is LNHDA, CDR2 SQIVND (reference sequence). Trimming shortened V by 9 bases and J by 0 bases, and 14 bases separated the two germline ends. This CDR3 comprises 14 residues. The CDR3 sequence is CASAERGLNTEAFF. The CDR3 nucleotides are TGTGCCAGCGCTGAGCGAGGGCTGAACACTGAAGCTTTCTTT.